The 16 T cell receptor beta chains below all came from one sample that was sequenced in a study of T cell responses to AZD1222 COVID-19 vaccine (dated by TCRdb to about 2021). The time point label corresponds to: baseline before first vaccination. The library was generated by the immunoSEQ multiplex PCR assay. TCRdb stores this immuneACCESS table with in-frame sequences only. Part of the clones is absent; in the studies checked, under half of the shortfall reflects unresolved V genes, and no reason is known for the rest. The sample yields approximately 100,000 clones; approximately 90% were counted once. Roughly a sixth of the sample is taken by the ten largest. The input for sequencing was peripheral blood, taken on day 0 of AZD1222 vaccination. The receptors were sampled from an adult in good health.

This chain joins TRBV19 and TRBJ2-1; TRBD2 agrees at 10 bases. CDR1 LNHDA and CDR2 SQIVND come from the germline V gene (reference sequence). With 10 bases clipped from V and 0 bases from J, the junction kept 6 bases outside the gene matches. The length of the CDR3 is 15 residues. CDR3 sequence reads: CATKTSGHSYNEQFF. As DNA, the CDR3 is TGTGCCACCAAGACTAGCGGGCACTCCTACAATGAGCAGTTCTTC.

The chain combines TRBV7-3 with TRBJ2-1; D is perhaps TRBD1 (7 bases). The CDR3 contains 14 residues. Germline V gene sequence: CDR1 SGHTA, CDR2 FQGTGA. Trimming took off 2 bases at V and 4 bases at J, with 9 bases between the two ends. The CDR3 spells CASSLQGGYNEQFF. The CDR3 DNA is TGTGCCAGCAGCTTACAGGGGGGTTACAATGAGCAGTTCTTC.

The chain is built from TRBV9 and TRBJ2-1; D is possibly TRBD2 (6 bases). V shed 0 bases and J shed 0 bases, with 10 bases lying between them. CDR3 length equals 16 residues. Germline V CDR1 and CDR2: SGDLS, YYNGEE. CDR3 DNA: TGTGCCAGCAGCGTAGCTCCCGGGGGCTCCTACAATGAGCAGTTCTTC. Translation: CASSVAPGGSYNEQFF.

This chain uses TRBV7-7 with TRBJ2-5; no definite D call. CDR1 SSHAT and CDR2 FNYEAQ come from the germline V gene (reference sequence). This CDR3 has 16 residues. V shed 6 bases and J shed 3 bases, with 20 bases lying between them. The CDR3 region is CASRKIQTLQEETQYF. The CDR3 nucleotides are TGTGCCAGCAGAAAGATCCAGACACTCCAGGAAGAGACCCAGTACTTC.

The gene calls are TRBV6-1 and TRBJ1-1; no clear D gene. The germline V gene encodes CDR1 MNHNS and CDR2 SASEGT. This CDR3 comprises 16 residues. The V gene lost 2 bases and the J gene lost 1 base, with 14 bases spanning the gap. The CDR3 DNA sequence: TGTGCCAGCAGTGAACACCACCTTTATCGGAACACTGAAGCTTTCTTT. It yields the protein CASSEHHLYRNTEAFF.

CDR3 DNA: TGTGCCAGCAGTTTTAGCGGGGGCTACAATGAGCAGTTCTTC. As protein: CASSFSGGYNEQFF. The chain employs TRBV7-9 and TRBJ2-1, with 9 nucleotides matching TRBD2. After removal of 6 bases from V and 3 bases from J, the junction contained 3 bases not matched to a gene. Germline CDR1 and CDR2: SEHNR and FQNEAQ (reference sequence). The CDR3 covers 14 residues.

V usage is TRBV13 and J usage is TRBJ1-2; D gene uncertain. The germline gives CDR1 PRHDT, CDR2 FYEKMQ (reference sequence). V was cut by 0 bases and J by 0 bases, with 5 bases left in between. The CDR3 spans 14 residues. CDR3 in amino acids: CASSLGAANYGYTF. The CDR3 DNA is TGTGCCAGCAGCTTAGGGGCGGCTAACTATGGCTACACCTTC.

The V gene is TRBV25-1, the J gene TRBJ2-7, with 8 nucleotides matching TRBD1. Germline V gene sequence: CDR1 MGHDK, CDR2 SYGVNS. J gave up 5 bases and V 6 bases, and 12 bases lay outside the gene matches. This CDR3 comprises 15 residues. CDR3 sequence: CASRGWVRGRDEQYF. CDR3 nucleotides: TGTGCCAGCAGAGGTTGGGTCAGGGGGCGCGACGAGCAGTACTTC.

This chain joins TRBV2 and TRBJ1-1, with D unclear. The CDR3 runs to 11 residues. Germline CDR1 reads SNHLY; CDR2 reads FYNNEI. Trimming stripped 6 bases from V and 3 bases from J, with 5 bases between. CDR3 nucleotide sequence: TGTGCCAGCAGCAGAGACACTGAAGCTTTCTTT. As protein: CASSRDTEAFF. Full variable domain (missing parts from reference TRBV2 and TRBJ1-1): EPEVTQTPSHQVTQMGQEVILRCVPISNHLYFYWYRQILGQKVEFLVSFYNNEISEKSEIFDDQFSVERPDGSNFTLKIRSTKLEDSAMYFCASSRDTEAFFGQGTRLTVV.

The chain links TRBV19 to TRBJ1-1, with D unclear. V lost 7 bases, J lost 3 bases, and 21 bases lay in between. Germline V CDR1 and CDR2: LNHDA, SQIVND (reference sequence). This CDR3 has 16 amino acids. For the CDR3, the DNA is TGTGCCAGTACCCCCGCATGGGCAGGTGGGGACACTGAAGCTTTCTTT. Protein: CASTPAWAGGDTEAFF.

V is TRBV6-1 and J is TRBJ1-5, with a tentative D call TRBD1 (5 bases). This CDR3 has 13 residues. V lost 3 bases and J lost 7, with 10 bases in between. The germline V gene encodes CDR1 MNHNS and CDR2 SASEGT. CDR3 sequence reads: CASSDRWDQPQHF. As DNA, the CDR3 is TGTGCCAGCAGTGATAGATGGGACCAGCCCCAGCATTTT.

This chain links TRBV19 with TRBJ1-1; possibly TRBD1 for D (5 bases). V lost 1 base to trimming and J lost 0 bases, with 6 bases between them. This CDR3 is 14 amino acids long. CDR1 and CDR2 from the germline V gene are LNHDA and SQIVND (reference sequence). CDR3 loop: CASSIGGVNTEAFF. The CDR3 bases are TGTGCCAGTAGTATAGGGGGGGTGAACACTGAAGCTTTCTTT. The complete variable domain, with remaining parts taken from reference TRBV19 and TRBJ1-1, reads DGGITQSPKYLFRKEGQNVTLSCEQNLNHDAMYWYRQDPGQGLRLIYYSQIVNDFQKGDIAEGYSVSREKKESFPLTVTSAQKNPTAFYLCASSIGGVNTEAFFGQGTRLTVV.

This clone was recorded once. The rearrangement joins TRBV7-6 to TRBJ2-2, with D perhaps assigned TRBD1 or TRBD2 (5 bases each). The V gene's germline CDR1 is SGHVS and CDR2 FNYEAQ. V dropped 2 bases and J dropped 2 bases, with 12 bases sitting between them. The CDR3 has 16 amino acids. CDR3 in amino acids: CASSLIGGGNTGELFF. The CDR3 DNA reads TGTGCCAGCAGCTTAATTGGTGGGGGAAACACCGGGGAGCTGTTTTTT. Full variable domain (outside the CDR3, taken from reference TRBV7-6 and TRBJ2-2): GAGVSQSPRYKVTKRGQDVALRCDPISGHVSLYWYRQALGQGPEFLTYFNYEAQQDKSGLPNDRFSAERPEGSISTLTIQRTEQRDSAMYRCASSLIGGGNTGELFFGEGSRLTVL.

The rearrangement joins TRBV24-1 to TRBJ2-7, with 8 bases identical to TRBD2. With V trimmed by 1 base and J by 5 bases, 9 bases remained unmatched. The CDR3 extends over 16 amino acids. The germline V gene encodes CDR1 KGHDR and CDR2 SFDVKD. In nucleotides, the CDR3 is TGTGCCACCAGTGATTTACTGGGACTAGTGATACACGAGCAGTACTTC. Translated, it gives CATSDLLGLVIHEQYF.

The CDR3 here is CASSASGSRGASGDLSTDTQYF. CDR3 nucleotides: TGTGCCAGCAGCGCTAGCGGGTCCCGGGGGGCTAGTGGGGATTTGAGTACAGATACGCAGTATTTT. This chain connects TRBV9 to TRBJ2-3; 8 positions match TRBD2. The CDR3 totals 22 residues. V lost 3 bases and J lost 3; bases outside the gene matches: 27. The germline gives CDR1 SGDLS, CDR2 YYNGEE.

This rearrangement joins TRBV6-5 to TRBJ2-7; 7 bases line up with TRBD1. The CDR3 has 14 amino acids. The trim removed 6 bases at V and 1 base at J, leaving 6 bases unmatched. Germline V gives CDR1 MNHEY, CDR2 SVGAGI. The CDR3 is CASSRDSDSYEQYF. CDR3 bases: TGTGCCAGCAGCCGGGACAGTGATTCCTACGAGCAGTACTTC.